This T cell receptor (beta chain) comes out of a study of blood T cell repertoires in COVID-19 (dated by TCRdb to the early 2020s). At the level of the whole study: The collaborator samples originated in the United States, Italy and Spain and spanned the acute and convalescent phases of COVID-19. The prospective study material was composed of cDNA or gDNA derived from T cells, B-cell-depleted T cells, or PBMCs. Deeply sampled blood TCRbeta repertoires from subjects exposed to, actively infected with, or recovered from COVID-19 were included in the dataset. The repertoires were released in a freely available public database intended as a resource for research on the immune response to SARS-CoV-2. The samples were drawn from two sources: the first 160 participants of the ongoing ImmuneRACE study, and over 1,000 subjects contributed by 6 global collaborators. A de-identified subject ID, COVID-19 status, age in years and sex were almost always included in the sample metadata. Where HLA class I and class II types were available, the types were taken from metadata supplied by the sample provider, not from assay-based typing.

In Seattle, one collaborating source enrolled patients while the infection was active and tracked those patients longitudinally over the course of disease. Collaborating institutions collected whole blood in K2EDTA tubes following their own protocols. For TCRbeta analysis, collaborator samples were shipped as frozen whole blood, as isolated PBMCs, or as DNA extracted from either sample type. Findings and caveats that apply to the study as a whole: The amount of clinical and demographic metadata varied by source and participant and was provided uncurated.

From the cysteine through the phenylalanine, the CDR3 covers 14 amino acids. The read is trimmed to its CDR3 DNA, 42 bases read in frame from base 1. Reading the germline V gene (reference sequence) gives CDR1 LGHDT and CDR2 YNNKEL. V is pared back by 3 bases and J by 2 bases, with 8 bases lying between the germline termini. TCRbeta CDR3 regions were amplified from genomic DNA by means of the immunoSEQ Assay, a bias-controlled multiplex PCR. For the original study's pipeline: The number of nucleated cells in each sample was estimated by amplification of reference gene primers within the assay. To quantify the absolute abundance of each unique TCRbeta CDR3 rearrangement, sequence reads were collapsed and filtered. For each sample, productive Simpson clonality was calculated by taking the square root of Simpson's diversity index across productive rearrangements. The source is immuneACCESS, and TCRdb retained only in-frame sequences with V and J called. Part of the clones is not carried over; for the studies checked, unresolved V genes explain less than half of this, and the remainder is unexplained. From that table come the V and J calls and clone size; the DNA was used to work out D and trimming. The sample includes 350,000 to 450,000 clones, with approximately 86% observed a single time. Under 8.5% of the sample belongs to the ten largest clones.

Remarks on this clone: Its antigen remains undetermined. No base qualities exist here, and no much larger clone lies one base off it.

Sequencing was performed on peripheral blood. The rearrangement joined TRBV3-1 (or the pseudogene TRBV3-2) to TRBJ1-3; TRBD1 might be the D gene, on 5 matching bases. This TCR was sampled from a woman aged 60-70 years with COVID-19, enrolled during active disease. The CDR3 loop reads CASSHAGPGNTIYF. The DNA sequence follows: TGTGCCAGCAGCCATGCAGGGCCTGGAAACACCATATATTTT.